This is a list of T cell receptor beta chains from one sample in a study of blood T cell repertoires in COVID-19. Sequencing used immunoSEQ multiplex PCR; TCRdb keeps in-frame clones, though not all of them. The sample shows 150,000 to 200,000 clones, around nine tenths of them seen only once. Sample: peripheral blood. These receptors all come from a woman aged 70 to 79 with COVID-19, enrolled during active disease. The CDR3 runs from the conserved cysteine through the conserved F or W. Fields, in order: CDR3 protein, CDR3 DNA, CDR3 length, D gene, V gene, J gene, clone size. D genes are given only for firm matches. Clone sizes are given selectively: once, few, many, or a class where the clone is expanded.

CDR3aa: CASSLVGDRSPLHF
CDR3nt: TGCGCCAGCAGCTTGGTAGGGGACAGATCACCCCTCCACTTT
len: 14
d_gene: TRBD1
v_gene: TRBV5-1
j_gene: TRBJ1-6
abundance: .

CDR3aa: CASSSRFPNEQFF
CDR3nt: TGTGCCAGCAGCTCCAGGTTCCCTAATGAGCAGTTCTTC
len: 13
d_gene: .
v_gene: TRBV11-3
j_gene: TRBJ2-1
abundance: .

CDR3aa: CASSTDRPPNQPQHF
CDR3nt: TGTGCCAGCAGCACCGACAGGCCTCCCAATCAGCCCCAGCATTTT
len: 15
d_gene: .
v_gene: TRBV7-8
j_gene: TRBJ1-5
abundance: few

CDR3aa: CASSPSTDTQYF
CDR3nt: TGCGCCAGCAGCCCGAGCACAGATACGCAGTATTTT
len: 12
d_gene: .
v_gene: TRBV5-1
j_gene: TRBJ2-3
abundance: .

CDR3aa: CASSPGMGDEKLFF
CDR3nt: TGTGCCAGCTCACCAGGGATGGGAGATGAAAAACTGTTTTTT
len: 14
d_gene: .
v_gene: TRBV18
j_gene: TRBJ1-4
abundance: .

CDR3aa: CASSETDSNQPQHF
CDR3nt: TGTGCCAGCAGTGAAACAGATAGCAATCAGCCCCAGCATTTT
len: 14
d_gene: .
v_gene: TRBV2
j_gene: TRBJ1-5
abundance: .

CDR3aa: CASSDPGTGGSYEQYF
CDR3nt: TGCGCCAGCAGTGACCCCGGGACAGGGGGCTCCTACGAGCAGTACTTC
len: 16
d_gene: TRBD1
v_gene: TRBV10-1
j_gene: TRBJ2-7
abundance: few

CDR3aa: CASSFGGQGKF
CDR3nt: TGTGCCAGCAGTTTCGGCGGACAGGGGAAGTTC
len: 11
d_gene: TRBD1
v_gene: TRBV28
j_gene: TRBJ2-7
abundance: .

CDR3aa: CSVEGPTRVNEKLFF
CDR3nt: TGCAGCGTTGAAGGCCCGACGCGGGTTAATGAAAAACTGTTTTTT
len: 15
d_gene: .
v_gene: TRBV29-1
j_gene: TRBJ1-4
abundance: .

CDR3aa: CASSQTQGSGYGYTF
CDR3nt: TGTGCCAGCAGCCAAACACAGGGGTCCGGCTATGGCTACACCTTC
len: 15
d_gene: TRBD1
v_gene: TRBV14
j_gene: TRBJ1-2
abundance: .

CDR3aa: CAWDRSLNSPLHF
CDR3nt: TGTGCCTGGGACAGGTCCCTGAATTCACCCCTCCACTTT
len: 13
d_gene: .
v_gene: TRBV30
j_gene: TRBJ1-6
abundance: .

CDR3aa: CAISDYQGLDEQYF
CDR3nt: TGTGCCATCAGTGATTATCAGGGTTTGGACGAGCAGTACTTC
len: 14
d_gene: .
v_gene: TRBV10-3
j_gene: TRBJ2-7
abundance: .

CDR3aa: CASRTYTGAEQFF
CDR3nt: TGTGCCAGCAGAACCTATACAGGGGCTGAGCAGTTCTTC
len: 13
d_gene: TRBD1
v_gene: TRBV27
j_gene: TRBJ2-1
abundance: .

CDR3aa: CASRGGSPLHF
CDR3nt: TGTGCCAGTCGGGGGGGTTCACCCCTCCACTTT
len: 11
d_gene: .
v_gene: TRBV19
j_gene: TRBJ1-6
abundance: .

CDR3aa: CASSLGQVETGANVLTF
CDR3nt: TGTGCCAGCAGCTTAGGACAGGTGGAAACTGGGGCCAACGTCCTGACTTTC
len: 17
d_gene: .
v_gene: TRBV7-9
j_gene: TRBJ2-6
abundance: .

CDR3aa: CAWTGQGRNEKLFF
CDR3nt: TGTGCCTGGACCGGACAGGGCCGAAATGAAAAACTGTTTTTT
len: 14
d_gene: TRBD1
v_gene: TRBV30
j_gene: TRBJ1-4
abundance: .

CDR3aa: CASSQQGRGQDYTGELFF
CDR3nt: TGTGCCAGCAGCCAACAGGGGAGGGGACAGGACTACACCGGGGAGCTGTTTTTT
len: 18
d_gene: .
v_gene: TRBV4-2
j_gene: TRBJ2-2
abundance: .

CDR3aa: CASSEVGGGGSGANVLTF
CDR3nt: TGTGCCAGCAGTGAAGTAGGAGGCGGGGGGTCAGGGGCCAACGTCCTGACTTTC
len: 18
d_gene: TRBD2
v_gene: TRBV6-1
j_gene: TRBJ2-6
abundance: .

CDR3aa: CASSYVSGGPEEQFF
CDR3nt: TGTGCCAGCAGTTACGTAAGCGGGGGGCCAGAGGAGCAGTTCTTC
len: 15
d_gene: TRBD2
v_gene: TRBV28
j_gene: TRBJ2-1
abundance: .

CDR3aa: CSALGRAEAFF
CDR3nt: TGCAGTGCCCTAGGGCGGGCAGAAGCTTTCTTT
len: 11
d_gene: .
v_gene: TRBV20-1
j_gene: TRBJ1-1
abundance: .

CDR3aa: CASSSSGGSQSEQFF
CDR3nt: TGTGCCAGCAGCTCTAGCGGGGGGTCCCAGAGTGAGCAGTTCTTC
len: 15
d_gene: TRBD2
v_gene: TRBV7-3
j_gene: TRBJ2-1
abundance: .

CDR3aa: CASSGHSEAGELFF
CDR3nt: TGTGCCAGCAGTGGTCACTCCGAGGCGGGGGAGCTGTTTTTT
len: 14
d_gene: .
v_gene: TRBV2
j_gene: TRBJ2-2
abundance: .

CDR3aa: CASSPNRELHEKLFF
CDR3nt: TGTGCCAGCTCACCAAACAGGGAACTTCATGAAAAACTGTTTTTT
len: 15
d_gene: .
v_gene: TRBV18
j_gene: TRBJ1-4
abundance: .

CDR3aa: CSASLPLAGVSYEQYF
CDR3nt: TGCAGTGCTAGTCTCCCACTAGCGGGGGTTTCCTACGAGCAGTACTTC
len: 16
d_gene: TRBD2
v_gene: TRBV20-1
j_gene: TRBJ2-7
abundance: .

CDR3aa: CASSLAQGDSPLHF
CDR3nt: TGTGCCAGCAGCTTAGCCCAGGGGGATTCACCCCTCCACTTT
len: 14
d_gene: TRBD1
v_gene: TRBV11-2
j_gene: TRBJ1-6
abundance: .

CDR3aa: CASSLLMGQGSDYGYTF
CDR3nt: TGTGCCAGCAGCTTATTGATGGGCCAGGGATCAGACTATGGCTACACCTTC
len: 17
d_gene: .
v_gene: TRBV7-9
j_gene: TRBJ1-2
abundance: .

CDR3aa: CASSLSWTGKETQYF
CDR3nt: TGTGCCAGCAGTTTATCGTGGACAGGAAAAGAGACCCAGTACTTC
len: 15
d_gene: TRBD1
v_gene: TRBV27
j_gene: TRBJ2-5
abundance: .

CDR3aa: CASSQRTPQVVAEAFF
CDR3nt: TGTGCCAGCAGCCAAAGAACACCCCAGGTGGTTGCTGAAGCTTTCTTT
len: 16
d_gene: .
v_gene: TRBV3-1/TRBV3-2
j_gene: TRBJ1-1
abundance: .

CDR3aa: CASSLWTGGISEQYF
CDR3nt: TGTGCCAGCAGTTTATGGACAGGGGGGATCTCCGAGCAGTACTTC
len: 15
d_gene: TRBD1
v_gene: TRBV11-2
j_gene: TRBJ2-7
abundance: .

CDR3aa: CTSSQDGDRECKGTEAFF
CDR3nt: TGCACCAGCAGCCAAGATGGGGACAGGGAGTGTAAGGGGACTGAAGCTTTCTTT
len: 18
d_gene: .
v_gene: TRBV1
j_gene: TRBJ1-1
abundance: .

CDR3aa: CASSLGGPEAFF
CDR3nt: TGTGCCAGCAGTTTAGGAGGCCCTGAAGCTTTCTTT
len: 12
d_gene: .
v_gene: TRBV28
j_gene: TRBJ1-1
abundance: .

CDR3aa: CASSELGRISNQPQHF
CDR3nt: TGTGCCAGCAGTGAATTAGGCAGGATTAGCAATCAGCCCCAGCATTTT
len: 16
d_gene: .
v_gene: TRBV2
j_gene: TRBJ1-5
abundance: .

CDR3aa: CASRNLRGSPYEQYF
CDR3nt: TGTGCCAGCAGAAACCTCAGGGGAAGCCCCTACGAGCAGTACTTC
len: 15
d_gene: .
v_gene: TRBV28
j_gene: TRBJ2-7
abundance: once

CDR3aa: CSAGRGNYGYTF
CDR3nt: TGCAGCGCGGGAAGAGGTAACTATGGCTACACCTTC
len: 12
d_gene: .
v_gene: TRBV29-1
j_gene: TRBJ1-2
abundance: few

CDR3aa: CASSQLGVTNTGELFF
CDR3nt: TGTGCCAGCAGTCAACTCGGGGTTACCAACACCGGGGAGCTGTTTTTT
len: 16
d_gene: .
v_gene: TRBV2
j_gene: TRBJ2-2
abundance: .

CDR3aa: CASSEGLAGGLNEQFF
CDR3nt: TGTGCCAGCTCAGAAGGACTAGCGGGGGGTCTCAATGAGCAGTTCTTC
len: 16
d_gene: TRBD2
v_gene: TRBV18
j_gene: TRBJ2-1
abundance: .

CDR3aa: CSVVVGEVYQETQYF
CDR3nt: TGCAGCGTTGTTGTCGGTGAGGTATACCAAGAGACCCAGTACTTC
len: 15
d_gene: .
v_gene: TRBV29-1
j_gene: TRBJ2-5
abundance: few